What follows are 26 T cell receptor beta chains derived from one specimen sequenced in a study of CD8 T cells in ankylosing spondylitis. From the 5' RACE reads, TCRdb called clonotypes with MiXCR, one entry per CDR3 protein. The sample shows hundreds of thousands of distinct CDR3 sequences, roughly 8.2% of them seen only once. The sample consisted of blood, either unsorted or a sorted T cell fraction (not recorded which). The receptors come from a female donor with ankylosing spondylitis or in good health (not recorded which).

In this sample, this clonotype turned up many times. This rearrangement joins TRBV6-5 to TRBJ1-1, with TRBD1 matching over 7 bases. The trim removed 3 bases at V and 2 bases at J, leaving 3 bases unmatched. The CDR3 has 14 residues. Germline loops: CDR1 MNHEY, CDR2 SVGAGI. The CDR3 sequence is CASSYTGENTEAFF. CDR3 DNA: TGTGCCAGCAGTTATACAGGGGAAAACACTGAAGCTTTCTTT.

This clonotype was observed many times. This chain uses TRBV29-1 with TRBJ2-1, with a weak D call TRBD2 (6 bases). The CDR3 spans 11 residues. Germline lookup yields CDR1 SQVTM and CDR2 ANQGSEA. CDR3 DNA: TGCAGTTCGGGAGCCTACAATGAGCAGTTCTTC. This sequence encodes CSSGAYNEQFF.

Note on this clonotype: This may be a read error, as it is one base from a much larger clone. The conserved phenylalanine or tryptophan is not found at the CDR3 terminus, so this likely reflects a read error. The chain links TRBV29-1 to TRBJ2-1; tentative D call: TRBD2 (6 bases). With 3 bases removed from V and 4 bases from J, the gap between germline ends came to 13 bases. The CDR3 length is 14 residues. Germline-derived CDR1 and CDR2 are SQVTM and ANQGSEA. The CDR3 bases are TGCAGCGTTGAGGGGGGACCCCAATACAATGAGCAGTTCTCC. Its translation is CSVEGGPQYNEQFS.

V and J are TRBV3-1 and TRBJ2-5; D tentatively fits TRBD1 or TRBD2 (5 bases each). With 8 bases removed from V and 7 bases from J, the gap between germline ends came to 35 bases. The CDR3 runs to 19 residues. Per the germline V gene, CDR1 is LGHDT and CDR2 is YNNKEL (reference sequence). In nucleotides, the CDR3 is TGTGCCAGCTGTTTTAGGTGGTTCGGGTCGGGGACCGACGGGGCGACCCAGTACTTC. It translates to CASCFRWFGSGTDGATQYF.

In its sample, this clonotype was seen many times. The chain joins TRBV11-1 to TRBJ2-3; TRBD2 matches at 10 bases. The germline gives CDR1 SGHAT, CDR2 FQDESV (reference sequence). This CDR3 is built from 18 residues. V lost 5 bases to trimming and J lost 0 bases; unmatched junction nucleotides: 11. The CDR3 DNA reads TGTGCCAGCAGCCCAGAGCGGGAGGGCCCCTCTAGCACAGATACGCAGTATTTT. This codes for CASSPEREGPSSTDTQYF.

This clonotype showed up many times. The chain has TRBV6-5 and TRBJ2-1; 7 nucleotides align to TRBD2. CDR3 length: 16 amino acids. Trimming took 2 bases from V and 3 from J; bases not matched to a gene: 7. Germline loops: CDR1 MNHEY, CDR2 SVGAGI. CDR3 region: CASSYSLAEGYNEQFF. CDR3 sequence (DNA): TGTGCCAGCAGTTACAGCCTAGCGGAGGGCTACAATGAGCAGTTCTTC.

This clonotype was observed many times. V gene TRBV5-5 combines with J gene TRBJ1-4, with D maybe TRBD1 (5 bases). CDR1 SGHKS and CDR2 YYEKEE come from the germline V gene (reference sequence). The CDR3 length is 15 residues. Trimming left V 4 bases short and J 8 bases short, with 18 bases between. As DNA, the CDR3 is TGTGCCAGCAGCCCCAGCGGGGGTATTTCGGAAAAACTGTTTTTT. Amino acid sequence: CASSPSGGISEKLFF. Drawing the rest from reference TRBV5-5 and TRBJ1-4, the complete variable domain is DAGVTQSPTHLIKTRGQQVTLRCSPISGHKSVSWYQQVLGQGPQFIFQYYEKEERGRGNFPDRFSARQFPNYSSELNVNALLLGDSALYLCASSPSGGISEKLFFGSGTQLSVL.

This clonotype was observed many times. This chain uses TRBV29-1 with TRBJ1-5, with 7 nucleotides matching TRBD1. The CDR3 is made up of 13 amino acids. V gave up 7 bases and J gave up 4 bases; unmatched junction bases: 7. Germline CDR1 reads SQVTM; CDR2 reads ANQGSEA. The CDR3: CSAKDRPNQPQHF. CDR3 DNA: TGCAGCGCCAAGGACAGGCCTAATCAGCCCCAGCATTTT. Looking up the rest from reference TRBV29-1 and TRBJ1-5 gives the full variable domain: SAVISQKPSRDICQRGTSLTIQCQVDSQVTMMFWYRQQPGQSLTLIATANQGSEATYESGFVIDKFPISRPNLTFSTLTVSNMSPEDSSIYLCSAKDRPNQPQHFGDGTRLSIL.

As concerns this clonotype: This may stem from a read error, because a much larger clone lies one nucleotide away. V gene TRBV7-9 combines with J gene TRBJ2-5, with TRBD1 matching over 7 bases. CDR3 length: 17 residues. Germline CDR1 is SEHNR and CDR2 is FQNEAQ (reference sequence). CDR3 DNA: TGTGCCAGCAGCCGCCCCCCGACAGGGAGAGGCCAAGAGATCCAGTACTTC. Its protein product is CASSRPPTGRGQEIQYF.

The rearrangement joins TRBV7-2 to TRBJ2-3; 9 bases are shared with TRBD2. Germline trimming cut 1 base from V and 5 bases from J; bases unmatched to any gene: 7. This CDR3 region has 16 residues. CDR1 and CDR2 (germline): SGHTA, FQGNSA. This chain's CDR3 is CASSLGGGGRGDTQYF. DNA for the CDR3: TGTGCCAGCAGCTTAGGAGGGGGCGGGAGGGGAGATACGCAGTATTTT. Combining the CDR3 with reference TRBV7-2 and TRBJ2-3 gives the whole variable domain GAGVSQSPSNKVTEKGKDVELRCDPISGHTALYWYRQSLGQGLEFLIYFQGNSAPDKSGLPSDRFSAERTGGSVSTLTIQRTQQEDSAVYLCASSLGGGGRGDTQYFGPGTRLTVL.

This clonotype was counted many times. The chain joins TRBV4-3 to TRBJ2-2; D is unresolved. This CDR3 region has 15 residues. V was trimmed by 1 base and J by 5 bases, leaving 11 bases between them. Germline V lookup: CDR1 LGHNA, CDR2 YSLEER. In DNA form, the CDR3 reads TGCGCCAGCAGCCAAGTCGCTCTGGGTACCGGGGAGCTGTTTTTT. This sequence encodes CASSQVALGTGELFF.

This clonotype appeared many times. The rearrangement joins TRBV13 to TRBJ2-3; no firm D call. The germline gives CDR1 PRHDT, CDR2 FYEKMQ (reference sequence). V was shortened by 4 bases and J by 3 bases, with 8 bases between the two germline ends. The CDR3 has 13 residues. The CDR3, as DNA: TGTGCCAGCAGCTCTCCTGGGACAGATACGCAGTATTTT. Translated: CASSSPGTDTQYF.

The sample holds many counts of this clonotype. The genes are TRBV12-3 or TRBV12-4 and TRBJ2-7; 8 bases line up with TRBD1. After removal of 7 bases from V and 3 bases from J, the junction contained 8 bases not matched to a gene. This CDR3 is 14 amino acids long. As DNA, the CDR3 is TGTGCCAGCACCCCCGGGACAGGAGGCTACGAGCAGTACTTC. Its translation is CASTPGTGGYEQYF.

At least ten counts were recorded for this clonotype. The V and J genes are TRBV7-2 and TRBJ2-1; TRBD1 agrees at 12 bases. Germline CDR1 reads SGHTA; CDR2 reads FQGNSA. This CDR3 spans 16 amino acids. Trimming removed 0 bases from V and 10 bases from J; junction bases left unmatched: 7. The CDR3 here is CASSLAGGTGGAEQFF. The CDR3 DNA reads as TGTGCCAGCAGCTTAGCGGGCGGGACAGGGGGCGCCGAGCAGTTCTTC.

Details on this clonotype: Since a much larger clone is just one base distant, this may be a read error. This chain uses TRBV15 with TRBJ2-1; TRBD2 might be the D (5 bases). This CDR3 has 12 residues. The germline CDR1 and CDR2 sequences are LNHNV and YYDKDF (reference sequence). This CDR3 reads CTTSSGYGEQFF. CDR3 DNA sequence: TGTACCACCAGCAGCGGATACGGTGAGCAGTTCTTC. Variable domain in full (rest from reference TRBV15 and TRBJ2-1): DAMVIQNPRYQVTQFGKPVTLSCSQTLNHNVMYWYQQKSSQAPKLLFHYYDKDFNNEADTPDNFQSRRPNTSFCFLDIRSPGLGDTAMYLCTTSSGYGEQFFGPGTRLTVL.

V usage is TRBV7-2 and J usage is TRBJ1-1; 9 bases are shared with TRBD1. CDR3 length: 12 residues. With V trimmed by 10 bases and J by 3 bases, 3 bases remained unmatched. CDR1 is SGHTA, CDR2 FQGNSA, per germline. CDR3 sequence: CATDRGDTEAFF. CDR3 DNA: TGTGCCACCGACAGGGGGGACACTGAAGCTTTCTTT.

This clonotype showed up many times. The chain has TRBV4-3 and TRBJ1-6, with D uncertain. V was pared by 4 bases and J by 1 base, with 8 bases between. Germline V gene data show CDR1 as LGHNA and CDR2 as YSLEER. The length of the CDR3 is 15 residues. As DNA, the CDR3 is TGCGCCAGCAGCCTGAGTGGATCCTATAATTCACCCCTCCACTTT. Residues: CASSLSGSYNSPLHF.

J is TRBJ1-1 and V is TRBV12-3 or TRBV12-4; D is ambiguous. The V gene lost 6 bases and the J gene lost 3 bases, with 11 bases spanning the gap. The length of the CDR3 is 13 residues. CDR3 residues: CASSPAPYTEAFF. The CDR3 DNA follows: TGTGCCAGCAGCCCCGCACCCTACACTGAAGCTTTCTTT.

Comment on this clonotype: One junction end disagrees with the germline gene, perhaps due to a read error. The chain recombines TRBV19 with TRBJ1-2; D may be TRBD1 (5 bases). Germline CDR1 and CDR2: LNHDA and SQIVND (reference sequence). The CDR3 covers 17 residues. The CDR3 loop reads CAGSGDPRRGANYGYTF. CDR3 sequence (DNA): TGTGCCGGTAGTGGGGACCCGAGACGAGGAGCTAACTATGGCTACACCTTC.

This clonotype was seen a few times. V is TRBV5-1 and J is TRBJ2-2; TRBD2 is a possible D gene (6 bases). Germline CDR1 is SGHRS and CDR2 is YFSETQ. This CDR3 contains 18 residues. V lost 0 bases to trimming and J lost 3 bases, with 18 bases between them. Here the CDR3 DNA reads TGCGCCAGCAGCTTGGGGGCCCCCGCCCGGAGGGACACCGGGGAGCTGTTTTTT. Its protein is CASSLGAPARRDTGELFF.

This clonotype has a count of ten or more. The genes are TRBV20-1 and TRBJ2-3, with 9 bases fitting TRBD2. The CDR3 consists of 13 residues. Germline CDR1 is DFQATT and CDR2 is SNEGSKA (reference sequence). The junction had 5 bases not matched to a gene; V was cut back by 6 bases and J by 4 bases. The CDR3 is CSARAGGSDTQYF. Written as DNA, the CDR3 is TGCAGTGCCAGGGCGGGAGGGTCAGATACGCAGTATTTT.

This clonotype was recorded many times. V is TRBV5-1 and J is TRBJ2-5; D call uncertain. From germline, CDR1 is SGHRS and CDR2 YFSETQ. The CDR3 is 14 amino acids. The V and J ends lost 1 base and 1 base respectively, with 8 bases between them. The CDR3, as DNA: TGCGCCAGCAGCTTGACCCTTCTCCAAGAGACCCAGTACTTC. Amino acids: CASSLTLLQETQYF. Together with reference TRBV5-1 and TRBJ2-5, the CDR3 gives the full variable domain: KAGVTQTPRYLIKTRGQQVTLSCSPISGHRSVSWYQQTPGQGLQFLFEYFSETQRNKGNFPGRFSGRQFSNSRSEMNVSTLELGDSALYLCASSLTLLQETQYFGPGTRLLVL.

The sample holds many counts of this clonotype. The chain joins TRBV10-3 to TRBJ2-7, with 13 nucleotides matching TRBD2. The germline V gene encodes CDR1 ENHRY and CDR2 SYGVKD. CDR3 length: 12 residues. V was clipped by 10 bases and J by 6 bases; unmatched bases: 3. The CDR3 DNA reads as TGTGCCACTGGGACTAGCGGGGCCGAGCAGTACTTC. Translated: CATGTSGAEQYF.

The table lists this clonotype with many counts. This chain connects TRBV19 to TRBJ1-5, with D unclear. V lost 1 base and J lost 7, with 5 bases in between. This CDR3 comprises 12 residues. Germline assignment: CDR1 LNHDA and CDR2 SQIVND (reference sequence). CDR3 sequence: CASSIGEQPQHF. CDR3 nucleotides: TGTGCCAGTAGTATAGGAGAACAGCCCCAGCATTTT.

This clonotype showed up many times. The chain has TRBV20-1 and TRBJ2-7; D is possibly TRBD1 or TRBD2 (5 bases each). V was shortened by 5 bases and J by 2 bases, with 10 bases between the two germline ends. The CDR3 consists of 12 residues. The germline V gene encodes CDR1 DFQATT and CDR2 SNEGSKA (reference sequence). CDR3: CSARDGAYEQYF. The CDR3 nucleotides read TGCAGTGCTCGGGACGGTGCCTACGAGCAGTACTTC.

This clonotype was counted ten times or more. The chain is built from TRBV11-2 and TRBJ2-1; the match to TRBD2 covers 8 bases. The germline V gene encodes CDR1 SGHAT and CDR2 FQNNGV. J gave up 0 bases and V 2 bases, and 12 bases lay outside the gene matches. The CDR3 runs 19 residues. In nucleotides, the CDR3 is TGTGCCAGCAGCTTATATAGTGCCCTAGCGGGCAGCTCCTACAATGAGCAGTTCTTC. This translates into CASSLYSALAGSSYNEQFF.